This T cell receptor beta chain was observed in a study of blood T cells in healthy people across ages. Study at large: About one barcoded beta molecule per two T cells was captured by template switching.

A word on this clonotype: Its antigen is unidentified.

Deletions cut 3 bases from V and 1 base from J, with 10 bases between. The CDR3 has 14 amino acids. Germline V lookup: CDR1 SNHLY, CDR2 FYNNEI. Whole-study results and caveats: The fall in TCR beta diversity per million T cells was roughly linear with age. Fewer expanded clones and more diversity marked long-lived versus aged donors.

Researchers report isolating at least 6.5 million PBMCs per sample. Combining a sample-barcoded 5' primer with a J-beta primer mix, a second PCR ran for 7 to 11 cycles. Using its own MiXCR run on the 5' RACE reads, TCRdb lists one record per CDR3 protein. The top ten hold about two fifths of the sample, which has around 800,000 distinct CDR3 sequences, roughly 53% seen once. This chain joins TRBV2 and TRBJ2-7; the D is unclear. Input material: blood. The receptor was derived from a man older than 75 in good health. The CDR3 region has the DNA TGTGCCAGCAGTGACAGTACTGGGTCCTACGAGCAGTACTTC. Translation: CASSDSTGSYEQYF.